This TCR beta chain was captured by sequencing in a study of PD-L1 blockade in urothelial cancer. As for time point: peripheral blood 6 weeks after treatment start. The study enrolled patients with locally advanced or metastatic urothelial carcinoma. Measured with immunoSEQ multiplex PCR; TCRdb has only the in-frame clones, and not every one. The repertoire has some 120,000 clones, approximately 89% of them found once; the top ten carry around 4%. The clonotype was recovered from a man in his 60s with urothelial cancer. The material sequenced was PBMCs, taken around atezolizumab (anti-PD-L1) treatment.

This CDR3 reads CASIGGARNTIYF. CDR3 sequence (DNA): TGTGCCAGCATTGGGGGCGCGAGAAACACCATATATTTT. The chain employs TRBV28 and TRBJ1-3, with D tentatively TRBD1 (6 bases). Looked up from germline, CDR1 is MDHEN and CDR2 is SYDVKM. The V end lost 7 bases, the J end lost 5 bases, and 12 bases lay between the germline ends. The CDR3 is made up of 13 amino acids.